A selection of T cell receptor beta chains follows, all from one sample in a study of T cell repertoires in cytomegalovirus infection. TCRdb re-derived calls from the reads in MiXCR, one entry per CDR3 protein. This sample yields 200,000 or so distinct CDR3 sequences, of which approximately 19% are seen a single time; less than 3% belongs to the top ten. Sequencing was performed on PBMCs. Receptor source: a human donor in good health (CMV status not recorded). Some clones in this sample may be carry-over from other donors' samples. The CDR3 runs from the conserved cysteine through the conserved F or W. Each record gives: clone size, D gene, J gene, V gene, CDR3 DNA, CDR3 protein. A D gene is named only where the DNA matches it firmly. Expanded clones get a size class; other rows say once, few or many, or leave the size out.

-	-	TRBJ1-1	TRBV7-3	TGTGCCAGCAGAGGGGAGGGGAAGGGCACTGAAGCTTTCTTT	CASRGEGKGTEAFF
-	-	TRBJ2-7	TRBV9	TGTGCCAGCGGAGGGGGGCAAAACTCCTACGAGCAGTACTTC	CASGGGQNSYEQYF
few	TRBD2	TRBJ2-7	TRBV30	TGTGCCTGGAGCGGACTAGCTCGCGAGCAGTACTTC	CAWSGLAREQYF
-	TRBD1	TRBJ1-2	TRBV2	TGTGCCAGCAGGACGGGGACAGGCTATGGCTACACCTTC	CASRTGTGYGYTF
-	-	TRBJ1-1	TRBV12-3/TRBV12-4	TGTGCCAGCAGACGGTATGGGCTTAACACTGAAGCTTTCTTT	CASRRYGLNTEAFF
many	-	TRBJ2-4	TRBV7-2	TGTGCCAGCACTGCGGGGAACATTCAGTACTTC	CASTAGNIQYF
-	-	TRBJ1-2	TRBV12-3/TRBV12-4	TGTGCCAGCAGTTTCGGGCAGATTAACTATGGCTACACCTTC	CASSFGQINYGYTF
-	-	TRBJ1-6	TRBV20-1	TGCAGTGCTAGAGATAACATCTATAATTCACCCCTCCACTTT	CSARDNIYNSPLHF
-	TRBD1	TRBJ1-5	TRBV11-3	TGTGCCAGCAGCCGGGACAGGGGGTTTATTCAGCCCCAGCATTTT	CASSRDRGFIQPQHF
many	-	TRBJ1-6	TRBV28	TGTGCCAGCAGTTACTCACAGGGACTTAGGGATTCACCCCTCCACTTT	CASSYSQGLRDSPLHF
-	-	TRBJ2-2	TRBV29-1	TGCATCGTTGAAGCCGGGGAGTCGAACACCGGGGAGCTGTTTTTT	CIVEAGESNTGELFF
few	-	TRBJ2-1	TRBV19	TGTGCCAGTACTAACACCAATGAGCAGTTCTTC	CASTNTNEQFF
-	-	TRBJ2-5	TRBV27	TGTGCCAGCAAGGGGAACGGCCGGGAGACCCAGTACTTC	CASKGNGRETQYF
few	-	TRBJ1-2	TRBV7-2	TGTGCCAGCAGCTTTCTGGGAGACGGCTACACCTTC	CASSFLGDGYTF
-	TRBD1	TRBJ1-6	TRBV11-2	TGTGCCAGCAGCTACAGGGGGGACAGGGGATCACCCCTCCACTTT	CASSYRGDRGSPLHF
-	-	TRBJ1-2	TRBV15	TGTGACAGGGTCCGTTGCTCTAACTATGGCTACACCTTC	CDRVRCSNYGYTF
few	TRBD1	TRBJ2-7	TRBV6-6	TGTGCCAGCAGTCCGTCGGCGGCGGACAGGGTAAACGAGCAGTACTTC	CASSPSAADRVNEQYF
-	-	TRBJ1-5	TRBV12-3/TRBV12-4	TGTGCCAGCAGGCTACAGTTTAGCAATCAGCCCCAGCATTTT	CASRLQFSNQPQHF
few	-	TRBJ2-7	TRBV7-2	TGTGCCAGCTCCGAGGGGGTAGTCTACGAGCAGTACTTC	CASSEGVVYEQYF
few	TRBD1	TRBJ2-7	TRBV24-1	TGTGCCACCAGTGATGCCCGACAGGGGTTGCACTACGAGCAGTACTTC	CATSDARQGLHYEQYF
-	-	TRBJ2-6	TRBV12-3/TRBV12-4	TGTGCCAGCAGGCGCCGCGACCGGGCTGGGGCCAACGTCCTGACTTTC	CASRRRDRAGANVLTF
many	-	TRBJ1-2	TRBV7-2	TGTGCCAGCAGCGAACAGGGATCCTATGGCTACACCTTC	CASSEQGSYGYTF
-	-	TRBJ1-2	TRBV19	TGTGCCAGTAGTCTATTAGCGGCAGTGGGCTACACCTTC	CASSLLAAVGYTF
many	-	TRBJ2-7	TRBV28	TGTGCCAGCAGACGAGGGGGAGGAGGGTTCCACGAGCAGTACTTC	CASRRGGGGFHEQYF
-	-	TRBJ1-1	TRBV7-2	TGTGCCAGCAGCCACCTCAGGGGAGCGGACACTGAAGCTTTCTTT	CASSHLRGADTEAFF
many	-	TRBJ2-6	TRBV12-3/TRBV12-4	TGTGCCAGCAGTCCCGCCTGGGCTGGGGCCAACGTCCTGACTTTC	CASSPAWAGANVLTF
many	-	TRBJ2-7	TRBV28	TGTGCCAGCAGTGCATCGACAGCGGGTTCCTACGAGCAGTACTTC	CASSASTAGSYEQYF
few	TRBD2	TRBJ2-1	TRBV12-3/TRBV12-4	TGTGCCAGCAGTCAAACGGGCAGCGGGCGGGGGGGCCAGTTCTTC	CASSQTGSGRGGQFF
many	-	TRBJ2-2	TRBV7-2	TGTGCCAGCAGCTCCGGGCCCTGGAACACCGGGGAGCTGTTTTTT	CASSSGPWNTGELFF
few	-	TRBJ2-7	TRBV6-2/TRBV6-3	TGTGCCAGCAGGAAGATCGGGGGCCCGAGCAAGTACTTC	CASRKIGGPSKYF
few	-	TRBJ1-3	TRBV7-8	TGTGCCAGCACCCTCTTGTCAGGAAACACCATATATTTT	CASTLLSGNTIYF
-	-	TRBJ2-1	TRBV12-3/TRBV12-4	TGTGCCAGCAGCCTACGATTGGGCAATGAGCAGTTCTTC	CASSLRLGNEQFF
many	-	TRBJ2-7	TRBV12-3/TRBV12-4	TGTGCCAGCAGTTTCGCCGTCGGGCTCTACGAGCAGTACTTC	CASSFAVGLYEQYF
few	TRBD1	TRBJ2-2	TRBV6-2/TRBV6-3	TGTGCCAGCAGACAGGGGGCTTTCTGGTACACCGGGGAGCTGTTTTTT	CASRQGAFWYTGELFF
-	TRBD2	TRBJ2-1	TRBV7-9	TGTGCCAGCAGCTTTAGCGGGGGGTCCCCCCCACAAGACAATGAGCAGTTCTTC	CASSFSGGSPPQDNEQFF
many	-	TRBJ1-1	TRBV19	TGTGCCAGTAGGCCAGGTCAGATCATGAACACTGAAGCTTTCTTT	CASRPGQIMNTEAFF
-	TRBD2	TRBJ2-5	TRBV12-3/TRBV12-4	TGTGCCAGCAGTTTATCCAGCGGGAGTGCGGAGACCCAGTACTTC	CASSLSSGSAETQYF
few	TRBD2	TRBJ2-1	TRBV28	TGTGCCAGCAGCCGATTGCGGGAGGACTCCTACAATGAGCAGTTCTTC	CASSRLREDSYNEQFF
many	-	TRBJ2-2	TRBV7-8	TGTGCCAGCAGCCTTCGCCGCCAGTCGAACACCGGGGAGCTGTTTTTT	CASSLRRQSNTGELFF
many	-	TRBJ1-6	TRBV7-2	TGTGCCAGCAGCTTAGATGGGGGGCATAATTCACCCCTCCACTTT	CASSLDGGHNSPLHF
many	-	TRBJ1-1	TRBV7-3	TGTGCCAGCAGCTTAACAGCGAACACTGAAGCTTTCTTT	CASSLTANTEAFF
-	-	TRBJ1-4	TRBV10-2	TGCGCCAGCAGTCAGGAGAGCCATGGGCTGTTTTTT	CASSQESHGLFF
-	-	TRBJ2-1	TRBV28	TGTGCCAGCAGTTTCTATTCCTACAATGAGCAGTTCTTC	CASSFYSYNEQFF
many	TRBD2	TRBJ2-7	TRBV7-2	TGTGCCAGCAGCTTATCGGGGGGCTACGAGCAGTACTTC	CASSLSGGYEQYF
many	TRBD2	TRBJ2-1	TRBV5-1	TGCGCCAGCAGCTTGACGGCGGGGGGGTCGAATGAGCAGTTCTTC	CASSLTAGGSNEQFF
-	TRBD2	TRBJ2-1	TRBV12-3/TRBV12-4	TGTGCCAGCAGTCCAATCACTAGCGGGAGAACGGGTGAGCAGTTCTTC	CASSPITSGRTGEQFF
-	-	TRBJ1-4	TRBV14	TGTGCCAGCAGCCAAGGGACCGCTAGACTGTTTTTT	CASSQGTARLFF
-	TRBD2	TRBJ2-5	TRBV6-1	TGTGCCAGCACGGGGCGGGCGGGAGTTCGGGAAGAGACCCAGTACTTC	CASTGRAGVREETQYF